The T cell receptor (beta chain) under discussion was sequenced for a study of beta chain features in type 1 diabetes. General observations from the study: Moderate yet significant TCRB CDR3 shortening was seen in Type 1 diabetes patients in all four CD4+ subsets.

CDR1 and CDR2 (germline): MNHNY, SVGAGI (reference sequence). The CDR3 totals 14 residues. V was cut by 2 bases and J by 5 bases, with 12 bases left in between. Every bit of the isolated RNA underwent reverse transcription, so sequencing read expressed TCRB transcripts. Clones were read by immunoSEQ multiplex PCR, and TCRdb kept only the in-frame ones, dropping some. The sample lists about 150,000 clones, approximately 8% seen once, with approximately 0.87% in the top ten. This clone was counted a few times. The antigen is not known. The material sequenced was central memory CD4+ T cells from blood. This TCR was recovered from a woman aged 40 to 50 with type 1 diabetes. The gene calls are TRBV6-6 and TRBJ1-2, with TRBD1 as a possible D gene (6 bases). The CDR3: CASSYGSGVYGYTF. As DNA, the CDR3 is TGTGCCAGCAGTTACGGGTCAGGGGTTTATGGCTACACCTTC.